The text below deals with one T cell receptor beta chain. Antigen: not known. This entry belongs to a study of cytomegalovirus exposure and HLA in healthy donors. Study-wide context: Genetic ancestry analysis placed approximately 80% of the 400 or so donors that were genotyped in the Caucasian-associated cluster.

Findings and limits, study-wide: Researchers counted 164 TCR beta chains as cytomegalovirus-associated. V- and J-gene trimming of TCR beta was linked (in a later analysis) to a missense DCLRE1C variant. Later analysis identified several of the most significant clusters that appeared linked to common viral pathogens.

Primers included in the PCR were 60 Vbeta and 13 Jbeta primers. Assay: immunoSEQ multiplex PCR; the TCRdb copy retains only in-frame clones and omits some. The sample has just under 250,000 clones, about 81% seen once; the top ten hold 5.4%. Sequences were obtained from PBMCs. This receptor was identified in a middle-aged woman in good health and CMV-seropositive.

CDR3 protein: CASSPGMYGNQPQHF. In nucleotides, the CDR3 is TGTGCCAGCAGTCCAGGGATGTATGGCAATCAGCCCCAGCATTTT. J is TRBJ1-5 and V is TRBV6-6, with D perhaps matching TRBD1 (5 bases). The CDR3 has 15 amino acids. V was pared by 5 bases and J by 2 bases, with 13 bases between. Germline CDR1 is MNHNY and CDR2 is SVGAGI (reference sequence).